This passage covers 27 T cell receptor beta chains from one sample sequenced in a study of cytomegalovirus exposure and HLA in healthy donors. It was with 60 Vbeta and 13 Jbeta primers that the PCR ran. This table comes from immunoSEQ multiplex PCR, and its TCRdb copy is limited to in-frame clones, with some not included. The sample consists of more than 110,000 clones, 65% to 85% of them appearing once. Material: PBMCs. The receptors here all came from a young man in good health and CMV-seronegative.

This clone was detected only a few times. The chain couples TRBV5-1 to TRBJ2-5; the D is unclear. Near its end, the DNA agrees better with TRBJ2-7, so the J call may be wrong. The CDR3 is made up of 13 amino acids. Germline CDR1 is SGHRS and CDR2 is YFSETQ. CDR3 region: CASSLSEPYEQYF. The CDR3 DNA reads TGCGCCAGCAGCCTAAGCGAGCCCTACGAGCAGTACTTC.

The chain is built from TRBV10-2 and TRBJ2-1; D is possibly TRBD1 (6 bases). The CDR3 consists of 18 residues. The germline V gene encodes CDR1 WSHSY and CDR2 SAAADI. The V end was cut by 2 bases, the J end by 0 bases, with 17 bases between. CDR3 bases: TGCGCCAGCAGTGAGATAACAGGGTGGGCTAGCTCCTACAATGAGCAGTTCTTC. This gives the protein CASSEITGWASSYNEQFF.

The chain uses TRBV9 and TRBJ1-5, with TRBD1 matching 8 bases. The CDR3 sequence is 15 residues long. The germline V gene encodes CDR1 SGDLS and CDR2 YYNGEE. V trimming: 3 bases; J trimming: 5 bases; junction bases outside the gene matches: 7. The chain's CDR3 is CASSATGQADQPQHF. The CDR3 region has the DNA TGTGCCAGCAGCGCGACGGGACAGGCGGATCAGCCCCAGCATTTT.

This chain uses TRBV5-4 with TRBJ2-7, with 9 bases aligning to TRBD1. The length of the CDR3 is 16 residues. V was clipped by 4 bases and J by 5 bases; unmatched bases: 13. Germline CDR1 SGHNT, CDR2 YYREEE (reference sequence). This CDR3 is CASSPRDRVEAHEQYF. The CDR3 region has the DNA TGTGCCAGCAGCCCCCGGGACAGGGTCGAAGCTCACGAGCAGTACTTC.

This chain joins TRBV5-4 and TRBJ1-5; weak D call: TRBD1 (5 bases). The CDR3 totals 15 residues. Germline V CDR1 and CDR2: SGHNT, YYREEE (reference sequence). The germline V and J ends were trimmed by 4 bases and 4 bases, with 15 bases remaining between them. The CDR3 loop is CASSPGGGSNQPQHF. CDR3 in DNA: TGTGCCAGCAGCCCCGGGGGGGGTAGTAATCAGCCCCAGCATTTT.

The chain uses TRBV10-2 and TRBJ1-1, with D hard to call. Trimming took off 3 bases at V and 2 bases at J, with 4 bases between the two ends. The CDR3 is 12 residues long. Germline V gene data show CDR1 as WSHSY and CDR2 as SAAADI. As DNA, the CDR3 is TGCGCCAGCAGTGATACAAACACTGAAGCTTTCTTT. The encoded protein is CASSDTNTEAFF.

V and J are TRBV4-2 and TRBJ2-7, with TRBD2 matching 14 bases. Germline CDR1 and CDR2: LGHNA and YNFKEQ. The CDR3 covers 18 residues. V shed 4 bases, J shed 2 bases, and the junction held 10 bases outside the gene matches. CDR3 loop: CASSRSGTSGGSAYEQYF. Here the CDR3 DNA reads TGTGCCAGCAGCCGATCCGGGACTAGCGGGGGCTCAGCCTACGAGCAGTACTTC.

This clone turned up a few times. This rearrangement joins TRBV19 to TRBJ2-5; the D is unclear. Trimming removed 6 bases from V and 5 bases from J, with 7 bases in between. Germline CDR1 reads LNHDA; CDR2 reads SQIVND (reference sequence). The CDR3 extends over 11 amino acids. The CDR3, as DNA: TGTGCCAGTAGGAGAGAGGAGACCCAGTACTTC. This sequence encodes CASRREETQYF.

The CDR3 DNA sequence: TGCAGCGTGGCACAGGGTACGAACACTGAAGCTTTCTTT. Protein: CSVAQGTNTEAFF. The gene calls are TRBV29-1 and TRBJ1-1, with D perhaps TRBD1 (6 bases). V shed 6 bases and J shed 1 base, with 12 bases lying between them. This CDR3 is 13 amino acids long. Germline V gives CDR1 SQVTM, CDR2 ANQGSEA.

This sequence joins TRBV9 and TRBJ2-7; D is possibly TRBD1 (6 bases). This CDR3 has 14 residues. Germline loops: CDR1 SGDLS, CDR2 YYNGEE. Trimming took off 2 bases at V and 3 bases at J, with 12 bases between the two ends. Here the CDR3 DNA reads TGTGCCAGCAGCGTGGACAGCCAGGTCTACGAGCAGTACTTC. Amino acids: CASSVDSQVYEQYF.

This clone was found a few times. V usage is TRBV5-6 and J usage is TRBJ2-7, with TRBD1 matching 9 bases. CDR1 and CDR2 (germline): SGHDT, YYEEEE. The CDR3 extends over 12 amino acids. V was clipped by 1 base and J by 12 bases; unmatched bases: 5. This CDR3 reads CASSLSDRGVYF. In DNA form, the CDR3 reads TGTGCCAGCAGCTTGAGCGACAGGGGGGTGTACTTC.

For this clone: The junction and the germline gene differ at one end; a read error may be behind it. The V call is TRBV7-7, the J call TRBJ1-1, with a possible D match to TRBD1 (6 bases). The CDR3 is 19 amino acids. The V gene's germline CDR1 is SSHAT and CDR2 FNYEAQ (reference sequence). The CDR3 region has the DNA TGTGCTAGCAGCTTTCCAGGGCGGGGGGCTGGGCGGGGGAACACTGAAGCTTTCTTT. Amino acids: CASSFPGRGAGRGNTEAFF.

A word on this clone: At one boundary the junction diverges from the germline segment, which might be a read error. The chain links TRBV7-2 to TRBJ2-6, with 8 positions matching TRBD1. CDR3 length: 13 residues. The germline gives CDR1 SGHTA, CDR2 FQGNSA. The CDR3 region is CASSVTGVNVLTF. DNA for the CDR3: TGTGCCAGCAGCGTGACAGGGGTCAACGTCCTGACTTTC.

CDR3 residues: CASSQAGTSGGNSYEQYF. CDR3 coding DNA: TGTGCCAGCAGCCAAGCCGGGACTAGCGGGGGGAACTCCTACGAGCAGTACTTC. This chain uses TRBV4-2 with TRBJ2-7, with 15 bases that match TRBD2. This CDR3 is built from 18 residues. Losses at the gene ends were 1 base for V and 0 bases for J; bases not matched to a gene: 4. The germline V gene has CDR1 LGHNA and CDR2 YNFKEQ.

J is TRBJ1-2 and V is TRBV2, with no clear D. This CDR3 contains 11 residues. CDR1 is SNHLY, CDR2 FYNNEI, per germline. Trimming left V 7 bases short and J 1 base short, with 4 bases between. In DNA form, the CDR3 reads TGTGCCAGCAACGGTAACTATGGCTACACCTTC. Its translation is CASNGNYGYTF.

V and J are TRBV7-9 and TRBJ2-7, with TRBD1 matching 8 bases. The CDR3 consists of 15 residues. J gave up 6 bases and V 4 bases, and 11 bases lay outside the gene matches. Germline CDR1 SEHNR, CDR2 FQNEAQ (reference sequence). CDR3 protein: CASSSRAGGSSEQYF. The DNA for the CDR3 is TGTGCCAGCAGCTCACGGGCAGGGGGCTCTTCCGAGCAGTACTTC.

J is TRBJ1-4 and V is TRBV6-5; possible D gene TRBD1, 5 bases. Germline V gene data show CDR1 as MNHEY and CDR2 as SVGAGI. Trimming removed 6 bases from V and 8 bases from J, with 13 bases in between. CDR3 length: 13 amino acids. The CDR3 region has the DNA TGTGCCAGCAGGGTGGGGGGAAGAGAAAAACTGTTTTTT. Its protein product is CASRVGGREKLFF.

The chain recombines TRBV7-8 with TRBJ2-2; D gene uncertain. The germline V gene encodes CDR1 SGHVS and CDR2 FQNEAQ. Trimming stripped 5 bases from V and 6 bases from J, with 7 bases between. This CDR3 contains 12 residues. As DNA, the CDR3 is TGTGCCAGCAGCCCCCAGGCCGGGGAGCTGTTTTTT. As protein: CASSPQAGELFF.

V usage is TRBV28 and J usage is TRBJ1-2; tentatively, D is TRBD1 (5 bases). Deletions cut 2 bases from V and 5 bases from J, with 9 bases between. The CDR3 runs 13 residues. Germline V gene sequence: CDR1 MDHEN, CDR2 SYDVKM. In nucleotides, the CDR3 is TGTGCCAGCAGTTTAGGGGCACGGTATGGCTACACCTTC. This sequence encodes CASSLGARYGYTF.

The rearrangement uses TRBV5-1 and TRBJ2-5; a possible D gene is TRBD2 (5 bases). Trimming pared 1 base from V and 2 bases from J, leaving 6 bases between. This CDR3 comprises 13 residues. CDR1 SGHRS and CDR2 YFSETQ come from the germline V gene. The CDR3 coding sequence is TGCGCCAGCAGCTTGCGGGGTCAAGAGACCCAGTACTTC. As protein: CASSLRGQETQYF. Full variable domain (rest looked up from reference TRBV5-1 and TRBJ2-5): KAGVTQTPRYLIKTRGQQVTLSCSPISGHRSVSWYQQTPGQGLQFLFEYFSETQRNKGNFPGRFSGRQFSNSRSEMNVSTLELGDSALYLCASSLRGQETQYFGPGTRLLVL.

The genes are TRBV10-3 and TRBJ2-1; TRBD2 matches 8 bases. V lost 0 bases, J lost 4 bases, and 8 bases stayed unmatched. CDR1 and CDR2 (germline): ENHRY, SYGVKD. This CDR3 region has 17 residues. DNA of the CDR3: TGTGCCATCAGTGAGTCATCCAGCGGGGGTGCGTACAATGAGCAGTTCTTC. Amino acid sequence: CAISESSSGGAYNEQFF.

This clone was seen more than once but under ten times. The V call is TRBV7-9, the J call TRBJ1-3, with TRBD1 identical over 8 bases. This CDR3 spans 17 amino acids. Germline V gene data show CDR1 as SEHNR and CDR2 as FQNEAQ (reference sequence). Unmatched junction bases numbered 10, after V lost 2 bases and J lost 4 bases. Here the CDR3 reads CASSLQAGGLVGNTIYF. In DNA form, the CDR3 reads TGTGCCAGCAGCTTACAGGCAGGGGGCTTAGTAGGAAACACCATATATTTT.

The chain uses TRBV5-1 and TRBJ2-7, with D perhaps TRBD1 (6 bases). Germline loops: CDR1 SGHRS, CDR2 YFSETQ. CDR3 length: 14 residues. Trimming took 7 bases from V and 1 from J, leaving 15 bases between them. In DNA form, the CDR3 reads TGCGCCAGCGCTACAGGGTCGGGATCCTACGAGCAGTACTTC. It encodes CASATGSGSYEQYF.

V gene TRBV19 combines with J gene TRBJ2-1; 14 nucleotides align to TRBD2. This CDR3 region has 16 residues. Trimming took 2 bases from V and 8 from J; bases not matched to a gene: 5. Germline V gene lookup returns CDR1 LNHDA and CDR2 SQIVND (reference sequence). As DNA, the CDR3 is TGTGCCAGTAGTATAAAGGGACTAGCGGGAGCCTATGAGCAGTTCTTC. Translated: CASSIKGLAGAYEQFF.

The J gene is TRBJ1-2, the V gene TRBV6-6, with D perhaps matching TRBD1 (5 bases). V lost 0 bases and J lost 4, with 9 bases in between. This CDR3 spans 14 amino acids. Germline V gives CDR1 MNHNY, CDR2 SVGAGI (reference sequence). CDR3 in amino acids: CASSYSGEAYGYTF. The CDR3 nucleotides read TGTGCCAGCAGTTACTCAGGGGAGGCCTATGGCTACACCTTC.

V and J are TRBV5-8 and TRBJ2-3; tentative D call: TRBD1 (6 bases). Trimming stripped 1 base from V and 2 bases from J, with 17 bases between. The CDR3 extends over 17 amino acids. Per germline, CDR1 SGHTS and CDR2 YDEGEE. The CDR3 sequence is CASSLRGRGQYTDTQYF. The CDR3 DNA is TGTGCCAGCAGCTTGCGGGGTAGAGGACAGTACACAGATACGCAGTATTTT.

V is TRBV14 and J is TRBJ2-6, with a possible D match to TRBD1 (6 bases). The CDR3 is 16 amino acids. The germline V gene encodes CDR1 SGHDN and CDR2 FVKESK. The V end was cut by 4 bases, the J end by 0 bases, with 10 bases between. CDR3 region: CASSRGQFSGANVLTF. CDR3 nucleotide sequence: TGTGCCAGCAGCCGCGGACAGTTCTCTGGGGCCAACGTCCTGACTTTC.